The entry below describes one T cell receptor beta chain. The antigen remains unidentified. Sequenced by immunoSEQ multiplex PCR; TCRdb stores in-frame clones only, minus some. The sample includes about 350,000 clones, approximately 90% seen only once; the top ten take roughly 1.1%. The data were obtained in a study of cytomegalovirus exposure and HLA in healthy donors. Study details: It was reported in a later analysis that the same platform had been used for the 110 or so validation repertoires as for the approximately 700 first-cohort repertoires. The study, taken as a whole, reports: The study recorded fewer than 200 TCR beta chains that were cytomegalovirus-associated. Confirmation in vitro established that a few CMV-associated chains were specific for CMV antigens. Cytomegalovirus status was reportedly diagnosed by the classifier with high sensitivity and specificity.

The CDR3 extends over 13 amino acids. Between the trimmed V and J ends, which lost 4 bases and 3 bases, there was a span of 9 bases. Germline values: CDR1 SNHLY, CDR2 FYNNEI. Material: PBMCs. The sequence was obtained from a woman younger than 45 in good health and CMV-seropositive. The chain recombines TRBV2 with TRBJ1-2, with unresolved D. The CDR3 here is CASSAPDDYGYTF. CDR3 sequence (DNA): TGTGCCAGCAGTGCCCCAGACGACTATGGCTACACCTTC. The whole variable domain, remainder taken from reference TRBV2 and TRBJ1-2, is EPEVTQTPSHQVTQMGQEVILRCVPISNHLYFYWYRQILGQKVEFLVSFYNNEISEKSEIFDDQFSVERPDGSNFTLKIRSTKLEDSAMYFCASSAPDDYGYTFGSGTRLTVV.